This T cell receptor (beta chain) is from a study of blood T cell repertoires in COVID-19. The repertoire was sequenced with immunoSEQ multiplex PCR; TCRdb's copy has only in-frame clones and lacks some. The sample includes approximately 280,000 clones, around 89% of them seen just once. Deletions cut 4 bases from V and 2 bases from J, with 12 bases between. Germline values: CDR1 SGHTA, CDR2 FQGNSA. This CDR3 region has 16 residues. The sequence was obtained from a man aged 40-55 years with acute or convalescent COVID-19. Sequenced material: peripheral blood. This chain joins TRBV7-2 and TRBJ2-6; D may be TRBD2 (5 bases). DNA for the CDR3: TGTGCCAGCAGCTCGGACTCCTACCCTGGGGCCAACGTCCTGACTTTC. The encoded protein is CASSSDSYPGANVLTF.